This is a list of T cell receptor beta chains from one sample in a study of blood T cell repertoires in COVID-19. Method: immunoSEQ multiplex PCR; TCRdb's copy keeps in-frame clones and lacks some. The top ten hold roughly 9.4% of the sample, which has more than 350,000 clones, roughly 89% seen once. Specimen: PBMCs or T cells enriched from blood (not recorded which). These receptors all stem from a woman aged 45-65 years who had recovered from COVID-19. CDR3s include the opening cysteine and the closing phenylalanine or tryptophan. The D gene is left open where the match is weak. Size is omitted from some rows. Given values are once, few, many or a class for expanded clones.

>TRBD1|.|TRBV5-1|TRBJ2-1
TGCGCCAGCAGCTCGAGAGGGGGACAGGGATACAATGAGCAGTTCTTC
CASSSRGGQGYNEQFF
>TRBD1|.|TRBV4-1|TRBJ1-4
TGCGCCAGCAGCCAAGACATGGGACAGATGAATGAAAAACTGTTTTTT
CASSQDMGQMNEKLFF
>.|few|TRBV5-1|TRBJ2-7
TGCGCCAGCAGCTTGGTTCCGGGGGAGACCTACGAGCAGTACTTC
CASSLVPGETYEQYF
>TRBD2|few|TRBV2|TRBJ2-4
TGTGCCAGCAAAGCCGGGACTAGCGGGGTGTTGGTGGATGGCATTCAGTACTTC
CASKAGTSGVLVDGIQYF
>.|.|TRBV28|TRBJ1-2
TGTGCCAGCAGCTCCCAAGGGACTTTTGGCTACACCTTC
CASSSQGTFGYTF
>.|.|TRBV7-9|TRBJ1-2
TGTGCCAGCAGCTTAGAATCGAGGAACTATGGCTACACCTTC
CASSLESRNYGYTF
>.|.|TRBV2|TRBJ2-7
TGTGCCAGCAGTGACCTCCCATTCGACAGCTCCTACGAGCAGTACTTC
CASSDLPFDSSYEQYF
>.|.|TRBV6-2/TRBV6-3|TRBJ2-3
TGTGCCAGCAGCTCGGGGACAGATACGCAGTATTTT
CASSSGTDTQYF
>.|once|TRBV7-9|TRBJ1-4
TGTGCCGGTGCGGGTGCAACTAATGAAAAACTGTTTTTT
CAGAGATNEKLFF
>TRBD1|.|TRBV5-6|TRBJ2-7
TGTGCCAGCGCATTGGGACAGGGGCCCTACGAGCAGTACTTC
CASALGQGPYEQYF
>.|.|TRBV7-8|TRBJ1-1
TGTGCCAGCAGCCGGGGGAGCACTGAAGCTTTCTTT
CASSRGSTEAFF
>.|.|TRBV27|TRBJ1-6
TGTGCCAGCAGTTATGGACAGCCAGACTATAATTCACCCCTCCACTTT
CASSYGQPDYNSPLHF
>.|.|TRBV5-1|TRBJ1-1
TGCGCCAGCAGCTTGGCCGGGGGGCAGAAAGACACTGAAGCTTTCTTT
CASSLAGGQKDTEAFF
>TRBD1|.|TRBV14|TRBJ2-7
TGTGCCAGCAGCCATGGAGGGACAGGGTCATCCTACGAGCAGTACTTC
CASSHGGTGSSYEQYF
>.|.|TRBV7-9|TRBJ1-2
TGTGCCAGCAGTCCCGAATGGAGGTCTGGCTACACCTTC
CASSPEWRSGYTF
>.|.|TRBV5-1|TRBJ1-1
TGCGCCAGCAGCTTGGAACCTCGACAGAACACTGAAGCTTTCTTT
CASSLEPRQNTEAFF
>.|.|TRBV6-5|TRBJ1-1
TGTGCCAGCAAAGCCGACATTTGGAACACTGAAGCTTTCTTT
CASKADIWNTEAFF
>.|.|TRBV29-1|TRBJ1-6
TGCAGCGTTGAAGTTTTCGGACAGAAAACCCTCCACTTT
CSVEVFGQKTLHF
>.|.|TRBV7-2|TRBJ1-5
TGTGCCAGCAGCTTACGAGGGCAGCCCCAGCATTTT
CASSLRGQPQHF
>.|.|TRBV19|TRBJ2-7
TGTGCCAGCCAAGCCCGACAGGAGTCCTACGAGCAGTACTTC
CASQARQESYEQYF
>TRBD1|.|TRBV6-2/TRBV6-3|TRBJ1-1
TGTGCCAGCAGTCCGGGGACAGGTGGAGGGTCGGCTGAAGCTTTCTTT
CASSPGTGGGSAEAFF
>.|.|TRBV11-3|TRBJ2-2
TGTGCCAGCAGCTTAGGAGGCCAGGGGACCGGGGAGCTGTTTTTT
CASSLGGQGTGELFF
>.|.|TRBV24-1|TRBJ2-6
TGTGCCACCGCTCTAACTTCTGGGGCCAACGTCCTGACTTTC
CATALTSGANVLTF
>.|.|TRBV2|TRBJ1-1
TGTGCCAGCAGTGGGGCTTTGAGCACTGAAGCTTTCTTT
CASSGALSTEAFF
>.|.|TRBV5-5|TRBJ2-2
TGTGCCACTGGTTGGGGCCGTTCGAACACCGGGGAGCTGTTTTTT
CATGWGRSNTGELFF
>.|.|TRBV5-6|TRBJ1-4
TGTGCCAGCAGCCCGACCCCAGGACACCTAAATGAAAAACTGTTTTTT
CASSPTPGHLNEKLFF
>TRBD1|.|TRBV5-5|TRBJ1-5
TGTGCCAGCAGCCCGAGGGGTGGACAGGATAGCAATCAGCCCCAGCATTTT
CASSPRGGQDSNQPQHF
>TRBD2|once|TRBV5-8|TRBJ2-2
TGTGCCAGCAGCTTGGTGTTGGTCTTGGCGGGGGAGACCGGGGAGCTGTTTTTT
CASSLVLVLAGETGELFF
>.|.|TRBV2|TRBJ1-2
TGTGCCAGCAGTCGTGGGCCGGGATATGGCTACACCTTC
CASSRGPGYGYTF
>.|.|TRBV6-5|TRBJ1-2
TGTGCCAGCTACATCAGGGGTACTTATGGCTACACCTTC
CASYIRGTYGYTF
>TRBD2|.|TRBV18|TRBJ2-5
TGTGCCAGCTCACTAAATGGACTAGTCGGGGAGACCCAGTACTTC
CASSLNGLVGETQYF
>.|.|TRBV4-1|TRBJ2-3
TGCGCCAGCAGCCAAGATCCCATGAGCACAGATACGCAGTATTTT
CASSQDPMSTDTQYF
>TRBD1|.|TRBV11-2|TRBJ1-4
TGTGCCAGCAGCACTTACCGGGACAGGAATGAAAAACTGTTTTTT
CASSTYRDRNEKLFF
>.|few|TRBV9|TRBJ1-1
TGTGCCAGCAGCGTAGATGGCAGGGCGAACACTGAAGCTTTCTTT
CASSVDGRANTEAFF
>TRBD1|.|TRBV18|TRBJ2-3
TGTGCCAGCTCGACCTCAGGGGGAGTAGATACGCAGTATTTT
CASSTSGGVDTQYF
>.|.|TRBV28|TRBJ1-2
TGTGCCAGCAGTCAGATTCCAACTACCTATGGCTACACCTTC
CASSQIPTTYGYTF
>.|.|TRBV7-9|TRBJ2-1
TGTGCCAGCAGCTTCGGCGGACAAAGAAGGACCAATGAGCAGTTCTTC
CASSFGGQRRTNEQFF
>.|.|TRBV19|TRBJ1-1
TGTGCCAGTAGTATATTATCACCGCGTAGGGGGTTAATGAACACTGAAGCTTTCTTT
CASSILSPRRGLMNTEAFF
>.|.|TRBV28|TRBJ1-6
TGTGCCAGCAGTTCCGGACACTTAGGCAATTCACCCCTCCACTTT
CASSSGHLGNSPLHF
>TRBD2|once|TRBV4-2|TRBJ2-3
TGTGCCAGCAGGGCTAGCGGGGACGCAGATACGCAGTATTTT
CASRASGDADTQYF
>.|.|TRBV4-2|TRBJ1-6
TGTGCCAGCAGCCAAGGGGACGGGGACTTCGGGGCGGCCCTCCACTTT
CASSQGDGDFGAALHF
>.|few|TRBV6-5|TRBJ1-2
TGTGCCAGCAGTTACTCGACCTGGAGCTATGGCTACACCTTC
CASSYSTWSYGYTF
>.|.|TRBV7-2|TRBJ1-2
TGTGCCAGCAGCTTAGCGCTAGATACGACAGGAGCTAACTATGGCTACACCTTC
CASSLALDTTGANYGYTF
>.|once|TRBV19|TRBJ1-1
TGTGCCAGTAGACACCAGGCCATGAACACTGAAGCTTTCTTT
CASRHQAMNTEAFF
>.|.|TRBV15|TRBJ1-4
TGTGCCACCAGCAGAGAGGTTTCCAGTGAAAAACTGTTTTTT
CATSREVSSEKLFF
>.|.|TRBV28|TRBJ2-7
TGTGCCAGCAGTTTCGGGGGCGAGCAGTACTTC
CASSFGGEQYF
>.|.|TRBV16|TRBJ1-5
TGTGCCAGCAGCCAATCAGGGCGGGGTGGTCAGCCCCAGCATTTT
CASSQSGRGGQPQHF
>.|.|TRBV25-1|TRBJ1-6
TGTGCCAGCAGTGCTCTCAATATTCTACTAAATTCACCCCTCCACTTT
CASSALNILLNSPLHF